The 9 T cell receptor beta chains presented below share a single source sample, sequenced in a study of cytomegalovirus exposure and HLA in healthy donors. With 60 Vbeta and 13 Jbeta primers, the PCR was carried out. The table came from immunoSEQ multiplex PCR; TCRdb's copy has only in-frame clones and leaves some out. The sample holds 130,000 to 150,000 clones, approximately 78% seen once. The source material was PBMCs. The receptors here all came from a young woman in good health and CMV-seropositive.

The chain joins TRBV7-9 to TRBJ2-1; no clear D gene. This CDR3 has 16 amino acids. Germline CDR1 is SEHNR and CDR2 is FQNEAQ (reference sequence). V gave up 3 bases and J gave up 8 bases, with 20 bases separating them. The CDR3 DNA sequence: TGTGCCAGCAGCTTTGGTGGCGCTCGCCGCGGCGATGAGCAGTTCTTC. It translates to CASSFGGARRGDEQFF.

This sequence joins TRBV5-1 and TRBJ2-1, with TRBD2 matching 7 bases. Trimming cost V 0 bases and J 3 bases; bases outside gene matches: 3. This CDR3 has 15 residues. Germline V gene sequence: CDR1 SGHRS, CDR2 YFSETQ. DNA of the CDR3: TGCGCCAGCAGCTTGGGGTGGGGGGGCTACAATGAGCAGTTCTTC. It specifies CASSLGWGGYNEQFF.

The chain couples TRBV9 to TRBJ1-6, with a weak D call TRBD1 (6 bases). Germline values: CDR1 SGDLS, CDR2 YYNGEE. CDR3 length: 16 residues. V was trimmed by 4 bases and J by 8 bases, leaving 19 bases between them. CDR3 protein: CASSPRLQGKYSPLHF. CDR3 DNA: TGTGCCAGCAGCCCCCGGCTCCAGGGGAAATATTCACCCCTCCACTTT.

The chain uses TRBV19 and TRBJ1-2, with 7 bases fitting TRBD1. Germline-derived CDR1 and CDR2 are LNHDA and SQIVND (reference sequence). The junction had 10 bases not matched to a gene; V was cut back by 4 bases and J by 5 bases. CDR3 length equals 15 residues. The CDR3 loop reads CASSTSSGGRYGYTF. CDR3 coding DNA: TGTGCCAGTAGTACTTCCTCAGGGGGAAGGTATGGCTACACCTTC. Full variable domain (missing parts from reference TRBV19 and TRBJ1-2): DGGITQSPKYLFRKEGQNVTLSCEQNLNHDAMYWYRQDPGQGLRLIYYSQIVNDFQKGDIAEGYSVSREKKESFPLTVTSAQKNPTAFYLCASSTSSGGRYGYTFGSGTRLTVV.

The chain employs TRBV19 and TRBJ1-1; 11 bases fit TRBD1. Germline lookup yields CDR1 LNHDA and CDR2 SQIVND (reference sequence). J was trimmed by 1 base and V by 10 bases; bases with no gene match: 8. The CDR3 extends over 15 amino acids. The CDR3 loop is CATLDRGRRNTEAFF. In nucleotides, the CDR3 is TGTGCCACTTTGGACAGGGGGCGAAGGAACACTGAAGCTTTCTTT. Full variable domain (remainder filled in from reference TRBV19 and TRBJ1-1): DGGITQSPKYLFRKEGQNVTLSCEQNLNHDAMYWYRQDPGQGLRLIYYSQIVNDFQKGDIAEGYSVSREKKESFPLTVTSAQKNPTAFYLCATLDRGRRNTEAFFGQGTRLTVV.

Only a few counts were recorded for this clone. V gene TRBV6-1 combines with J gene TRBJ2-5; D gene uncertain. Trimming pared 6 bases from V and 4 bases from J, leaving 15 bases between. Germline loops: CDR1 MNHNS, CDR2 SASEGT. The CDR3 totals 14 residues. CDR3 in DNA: TGTGCCAGCAGGGCCCTTGTAGCCAGAGAGACCCAGTACTTC. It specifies CASRALVARETQYF.

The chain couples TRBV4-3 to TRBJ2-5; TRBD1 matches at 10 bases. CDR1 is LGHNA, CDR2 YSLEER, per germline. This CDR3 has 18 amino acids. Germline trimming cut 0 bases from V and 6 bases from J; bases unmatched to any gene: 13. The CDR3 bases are TGCGCCAGCAGCCAAGATCTTGGACGGGACAGGGGAGGAAAGACCCAGTACTTC. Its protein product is CASSQDLGRDRGGKTQYF.

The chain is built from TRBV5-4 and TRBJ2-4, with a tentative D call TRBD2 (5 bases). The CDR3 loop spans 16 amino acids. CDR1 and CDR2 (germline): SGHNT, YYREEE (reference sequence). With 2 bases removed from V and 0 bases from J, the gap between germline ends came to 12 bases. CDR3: CASSLGGLSAKNIQYF. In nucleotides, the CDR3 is TGTGCCAGCAGCTTAGGAGGTCTCTCAGCCAAAAACATTCAGTACTTC.

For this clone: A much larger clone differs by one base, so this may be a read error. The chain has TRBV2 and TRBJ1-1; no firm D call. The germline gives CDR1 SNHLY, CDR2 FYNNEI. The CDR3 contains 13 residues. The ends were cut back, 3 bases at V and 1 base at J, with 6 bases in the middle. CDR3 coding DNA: TGTGCCAGCAGTGAGACACGGAACACTGAAGCTTTCTTT. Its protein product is CASSETRNTEAFF.